The sequence of this T cell receptor (beta chain) was determined in a study of T cells in Graves' hyperthyroidism and ophthalmopathy. Trimming shortened V by 4 bases and J by 3 bases, and 6 bases separated the two germline ends. This CDR3 comprises 13 residues. Germline lookup yields CDR1 SEHNR and CDR2 FQNEAQ (reference sequence). What was amplified from RNA transcripts were TCR beta CDR3 regions. HTBI primers were used for first-round RT-PCR of the TCR CDR3. TCRdb ran MiXCR on the multiplex PCR reads and lists one entry per CDR3 protein. The top ten clones hold around 3.9% of a sample with about 620,000 distinct CDR3 sequences, about 16% of them seen once. Across 18 months, stable Graves' hyperthyroidism was marked by no progression to ophthalmopathy. Patients aged 18 to 65 with hyperthyroidism were newly diagnosed, with duration under 2 months.

Sequencing was carried out using blood. The sequence was collected from a woman in her 30s with Graves' hyperthyroidism. The chain uses TRBV7-9 and TRBJ2-2, with D unclear. In DNA, the CDR3 is TGTGCCAGCAGCTGGTCGGACACCGGGGAGCTGTTTTTT. It encodes CASSWSDTGELFF.